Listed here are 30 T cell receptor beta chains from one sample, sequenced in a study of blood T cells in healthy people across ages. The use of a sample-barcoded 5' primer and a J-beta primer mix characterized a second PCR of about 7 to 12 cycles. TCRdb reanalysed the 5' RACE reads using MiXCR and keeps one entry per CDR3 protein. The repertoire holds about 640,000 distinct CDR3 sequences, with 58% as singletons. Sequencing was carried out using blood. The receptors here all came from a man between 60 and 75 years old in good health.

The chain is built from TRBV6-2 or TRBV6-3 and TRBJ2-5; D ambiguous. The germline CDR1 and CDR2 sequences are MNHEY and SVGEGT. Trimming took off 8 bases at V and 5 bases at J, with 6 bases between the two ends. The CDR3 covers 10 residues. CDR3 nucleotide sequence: TGTGCCAGCGCCGAGGAGACCCAGTACTTC. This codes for CASAEETQYF.

CDR3 bases: TGTGCCAGCAGCCCTCGGTTGGGCACCTACGAGCAGTACTTC. The encoded protein is CASSPRLGTYEQYF. The chain is built from TRBV7-9 and TRBJ2-7; no firm D call. CDR3 length equals 14 residues. The ends were cut back, 5 bases at V and 2 bases at J, with 13 bases in the middle. Looked up from germline, CDR1 is SEHNR and CDR2 is FQNEAQ (reference sequence).

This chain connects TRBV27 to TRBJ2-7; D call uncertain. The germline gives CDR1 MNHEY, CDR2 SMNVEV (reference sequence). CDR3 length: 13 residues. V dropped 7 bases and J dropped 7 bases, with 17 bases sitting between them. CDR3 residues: CASTTSTEYEQYF. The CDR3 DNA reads TGTGCCAGCACAACGTCGACGGAGTATGAGCAGTACTTC.

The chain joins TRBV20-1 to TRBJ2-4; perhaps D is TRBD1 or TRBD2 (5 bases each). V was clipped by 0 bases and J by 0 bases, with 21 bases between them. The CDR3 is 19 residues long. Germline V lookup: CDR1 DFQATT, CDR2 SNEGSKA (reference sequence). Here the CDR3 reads CSARDRQGVRNLAKNIQYF. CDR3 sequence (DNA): TGCAGTGCTAGAGATCGGCAGGGAGTAAGAAATCTAGCCAAAAACATTCAGTACTTC.

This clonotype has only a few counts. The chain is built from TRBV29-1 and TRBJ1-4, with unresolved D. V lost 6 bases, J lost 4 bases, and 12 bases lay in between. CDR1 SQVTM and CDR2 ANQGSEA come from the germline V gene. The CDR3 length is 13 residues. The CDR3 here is CSVCKAVNEKLFF. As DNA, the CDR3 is TGCAGCGTGTGCAAGGCCGTTAATGAAAAACTGTTTTTT.

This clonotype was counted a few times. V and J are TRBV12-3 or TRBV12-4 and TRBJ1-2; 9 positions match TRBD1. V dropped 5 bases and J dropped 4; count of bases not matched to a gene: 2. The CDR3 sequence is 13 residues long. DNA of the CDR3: TGTGCCAGCAGTCGGACAGGGGTCTATGGCTACACCTTC. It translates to CASSRTGVYGYTF.

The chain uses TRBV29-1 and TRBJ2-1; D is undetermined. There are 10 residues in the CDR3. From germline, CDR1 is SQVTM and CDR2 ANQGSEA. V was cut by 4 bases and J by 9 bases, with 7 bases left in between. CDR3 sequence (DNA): TGCAGCGTTGGTTGGCGTGAGCAGTTCTTC. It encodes CSVGWREQFF.

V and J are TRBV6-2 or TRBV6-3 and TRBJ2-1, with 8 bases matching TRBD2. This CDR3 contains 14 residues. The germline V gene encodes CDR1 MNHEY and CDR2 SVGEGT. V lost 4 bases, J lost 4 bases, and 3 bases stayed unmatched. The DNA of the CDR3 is TGTGCCAGCAGTTTTACTAGCGGTTACAATGAGCAGTTCTTC. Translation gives CASSFTSGYNEQFF.

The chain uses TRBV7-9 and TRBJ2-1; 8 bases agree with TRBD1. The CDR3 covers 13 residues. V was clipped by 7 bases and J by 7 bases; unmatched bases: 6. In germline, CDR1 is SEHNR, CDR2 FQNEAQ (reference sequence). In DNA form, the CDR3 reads TGTGCCAGCATCCTGACAGGGGTGAATGAGCAGTTCTTC. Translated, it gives CASILTGVNEQFF. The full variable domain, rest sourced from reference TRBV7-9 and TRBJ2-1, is DTGVSQNPRHKITKRGQNVTFRCDPISEHNRLYWYRQTLGQGPEFLTYFQNEAQLEKSRLLSDRFSAERPKGSFSTLEIQRTEQGDSAMYLCASILTGVNEQFFGPGTRLTVL.

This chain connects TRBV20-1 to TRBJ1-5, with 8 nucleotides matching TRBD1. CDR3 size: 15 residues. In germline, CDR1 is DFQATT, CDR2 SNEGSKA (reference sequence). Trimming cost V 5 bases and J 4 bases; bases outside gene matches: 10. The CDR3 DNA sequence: TGCAGTGCTCTCCTTGGGACAGGTACTAATCAGCCCCAGCATTTT. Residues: CSALLGTGTNQPQHF.

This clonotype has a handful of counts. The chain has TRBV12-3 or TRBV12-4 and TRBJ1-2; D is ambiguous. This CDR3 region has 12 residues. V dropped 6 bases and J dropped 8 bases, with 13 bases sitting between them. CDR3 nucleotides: TGTGCCAGCAGCTCTGCTGTCGAGGGCTACACCTTC. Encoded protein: CASSSAVEGYTF.

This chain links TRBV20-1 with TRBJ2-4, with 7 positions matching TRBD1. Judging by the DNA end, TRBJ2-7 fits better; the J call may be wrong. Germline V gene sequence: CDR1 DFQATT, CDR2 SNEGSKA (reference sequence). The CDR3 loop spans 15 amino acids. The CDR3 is CSARGEGTALYEQYF. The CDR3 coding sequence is TGCAGTGCTAGAGGTGAGGGGACAGCCTTATACGAGCAGTACTTC.

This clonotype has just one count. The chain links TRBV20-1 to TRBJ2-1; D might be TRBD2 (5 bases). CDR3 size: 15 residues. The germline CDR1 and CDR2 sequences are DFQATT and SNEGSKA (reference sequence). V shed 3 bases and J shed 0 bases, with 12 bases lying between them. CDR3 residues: CSASPGELSYNEQFF. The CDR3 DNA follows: TGCAGTGCTAGCCCCGGGGAACTCTCCTACAATGAGCAGTTCTTC.

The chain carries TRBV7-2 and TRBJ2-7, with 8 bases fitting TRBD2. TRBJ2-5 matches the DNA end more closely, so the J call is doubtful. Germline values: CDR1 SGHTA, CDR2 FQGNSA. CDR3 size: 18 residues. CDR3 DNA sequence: TGTGCCAGCAGCTTAGTGTTTTCGGCGGGGGGCCTCCAAGAGACCCAGTACTTC. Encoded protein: CASSLVFSAGGLQETQYF.

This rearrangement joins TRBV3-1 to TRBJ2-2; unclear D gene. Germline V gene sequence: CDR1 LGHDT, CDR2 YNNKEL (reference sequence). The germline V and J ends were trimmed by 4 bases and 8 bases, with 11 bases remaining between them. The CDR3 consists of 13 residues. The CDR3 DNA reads TGTGCCAGCAGCCCTACCCCATCTGGGGAGCTGTTTTTT. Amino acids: CASSPTPSGELFF.

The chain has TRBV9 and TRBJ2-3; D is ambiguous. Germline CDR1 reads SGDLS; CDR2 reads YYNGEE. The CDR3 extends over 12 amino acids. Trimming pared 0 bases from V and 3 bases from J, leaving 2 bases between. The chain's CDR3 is CASSVATDTQYF. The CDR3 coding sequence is TGTGCCAGCAGCGTAGCTACAGATACGCAGTATTTT. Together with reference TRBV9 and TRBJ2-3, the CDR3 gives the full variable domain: DSGVTQTPKHLITATGQRVTLRCSPRSGDLSVYWYQQSLDQGLQFLIQYYNGEERAKGNILERFSAQQFPDLHSELNLSSLELGDSALYFCASSVATDTQYFGPGTRLTVL.

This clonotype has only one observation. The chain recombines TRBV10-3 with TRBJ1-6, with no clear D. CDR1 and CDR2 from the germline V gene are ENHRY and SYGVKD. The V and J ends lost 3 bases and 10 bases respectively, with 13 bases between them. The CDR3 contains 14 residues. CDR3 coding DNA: TGTGCCATCAGTGATCTTGGCGCGGGGTCACCCCTCCACTTT. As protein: CAISDLGAGSPLHF.

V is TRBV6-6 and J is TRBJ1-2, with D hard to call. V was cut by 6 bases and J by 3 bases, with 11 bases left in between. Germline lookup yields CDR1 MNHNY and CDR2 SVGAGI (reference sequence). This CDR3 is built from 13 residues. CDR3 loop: CASSPTQDYGYTF. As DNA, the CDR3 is TGTGCCAGCAGCCCAACCCAGGACTATGGCTACACCTTC.

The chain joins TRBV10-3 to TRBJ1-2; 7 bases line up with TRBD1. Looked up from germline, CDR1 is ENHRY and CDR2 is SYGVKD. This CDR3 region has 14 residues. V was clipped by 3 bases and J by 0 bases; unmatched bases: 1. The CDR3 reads CAISDTGANYGYTF. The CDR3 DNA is TGTGCCATCAGTGACACAGGGGCTAACTATGGCTACACCTTC.

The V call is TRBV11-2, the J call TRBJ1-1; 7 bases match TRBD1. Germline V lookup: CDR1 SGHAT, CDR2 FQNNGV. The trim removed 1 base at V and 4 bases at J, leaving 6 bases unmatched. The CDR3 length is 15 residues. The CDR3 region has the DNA TGTGCCAGCAGCTTAGGCGTCAGGGGGGGCACTGAAGCTTTCTTT. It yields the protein CASSLGVRGGTEAFF.

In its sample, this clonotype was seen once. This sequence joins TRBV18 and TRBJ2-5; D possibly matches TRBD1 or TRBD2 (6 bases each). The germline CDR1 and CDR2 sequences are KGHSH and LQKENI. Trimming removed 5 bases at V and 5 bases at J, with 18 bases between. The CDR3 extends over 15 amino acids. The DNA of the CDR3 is TGTGCCAGCTCAACCGGGACTCAGAGGGGGGAGACCCAGTACTTC. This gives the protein CASSTGTQRGETQYF. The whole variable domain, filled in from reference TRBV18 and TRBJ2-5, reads NAGVMQNPRHLVRRRGQEARLRCSPMKGHSHVYWYRQLPEEGLKFMVYLQKENIIDESGMPKERFSAEFPKEGPSILRIQQVVRGDSAAYFCASSTGTQRGETQYFGPGTRLLVL.

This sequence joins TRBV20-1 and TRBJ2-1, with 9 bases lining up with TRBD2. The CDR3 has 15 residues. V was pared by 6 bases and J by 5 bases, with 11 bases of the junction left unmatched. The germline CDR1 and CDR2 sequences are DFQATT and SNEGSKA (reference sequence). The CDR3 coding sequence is TGCAGTGCGCCTAGCGGGGCCTCCGCCGACAATGAGCAGTTCTTC. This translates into CSAPSGASADNEQFF.

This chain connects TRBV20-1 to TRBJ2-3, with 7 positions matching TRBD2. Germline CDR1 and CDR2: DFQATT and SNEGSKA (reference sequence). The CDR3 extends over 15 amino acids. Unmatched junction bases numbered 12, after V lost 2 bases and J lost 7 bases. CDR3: CSARPGSGAHYTQYF. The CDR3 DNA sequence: TGCAGTGCTAGACCGGGGAGCGGGGCCCACTATACGCAGTATTTT.

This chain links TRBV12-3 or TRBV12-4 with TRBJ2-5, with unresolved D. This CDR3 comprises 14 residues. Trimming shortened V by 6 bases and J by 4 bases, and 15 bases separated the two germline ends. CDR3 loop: CASSSSFLGETQYF. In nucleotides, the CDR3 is TGTGCCAGCAGCTCCTCTTTTTTAGGAGAGACCCAGTACTTC.

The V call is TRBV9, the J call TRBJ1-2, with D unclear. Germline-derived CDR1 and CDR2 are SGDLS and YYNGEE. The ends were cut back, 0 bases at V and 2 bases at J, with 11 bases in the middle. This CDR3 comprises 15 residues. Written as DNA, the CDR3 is TGTGCCAGCAGCGTAGCACCTACCATCAACTATGGCTACACCTTC. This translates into CASSVAPTINYGYTF.

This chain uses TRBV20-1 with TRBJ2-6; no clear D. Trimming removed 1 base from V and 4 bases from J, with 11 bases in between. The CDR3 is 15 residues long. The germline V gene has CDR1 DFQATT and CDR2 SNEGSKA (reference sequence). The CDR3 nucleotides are TGCAGTGCTAGAGGGGCGTCTGGAGGGGCCAACGTCCTGACTTTC. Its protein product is CSARGASGGANVLTF.

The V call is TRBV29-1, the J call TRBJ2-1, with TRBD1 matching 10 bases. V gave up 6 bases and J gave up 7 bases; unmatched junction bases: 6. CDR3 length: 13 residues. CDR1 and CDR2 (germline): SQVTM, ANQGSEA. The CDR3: CSVGTGDRNEQFF. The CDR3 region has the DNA TGCAGCGTAGGGACAGGGGATCGGAATGAGCAGTTCTTC.

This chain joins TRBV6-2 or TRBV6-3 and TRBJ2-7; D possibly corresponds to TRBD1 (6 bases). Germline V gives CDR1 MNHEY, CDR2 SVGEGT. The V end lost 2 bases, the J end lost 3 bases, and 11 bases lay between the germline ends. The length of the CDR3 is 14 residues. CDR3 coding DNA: TGTGCCAGCAGTTACACAGGGTTCCGCTACGAGCAGTACTTC. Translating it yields CASSYTGFRYEQYF.

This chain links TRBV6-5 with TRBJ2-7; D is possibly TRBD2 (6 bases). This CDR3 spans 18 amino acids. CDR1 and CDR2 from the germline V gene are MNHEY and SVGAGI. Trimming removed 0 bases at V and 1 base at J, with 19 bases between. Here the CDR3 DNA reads TGTGCCAGCAGTTACTCCCCAAGTTACATTCGGGGGTCCTACGAGCAGTACTTC. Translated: CASSYSPSYIRGSYEQYF.

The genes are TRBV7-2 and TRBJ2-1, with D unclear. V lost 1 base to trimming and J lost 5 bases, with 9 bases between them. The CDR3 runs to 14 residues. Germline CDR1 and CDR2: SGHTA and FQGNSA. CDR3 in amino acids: CASSLGGANNEQFF. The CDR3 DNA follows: TGTGCCAGCAGCTTAGGGGGTGCGAACAATGAGCAGTTCTTC.